The 8 T cell receptor beta chains below come from one sample, sequenced in a study of blood T cell repertoires in COVID-19. The method was immunoSEQ multiplex PCR; TCRdb's version includes in-frame clones alone and lacks a portion of them. The sample contains some 360,000 clones, 88% of which appear only once. Sequencing input: PBMCs or T cells enriched from blood (not recorded which). The source is a woman aged 25 to 39 who had been exposed to COVID-19.

This rearrangement joins TRBV29-1 to TRBJ2-3, with 10 bases fitting TRBD2. CDR1 and CDR2 (germline): SQVTM, ANQGSEA. The CDR3 has 17 amino acids. The junction had 14 bases not matched to a gene; V was cut back by 8 bases and J by 0 bases. DNA of the CDR3: TGCAGCTCCTCAACTAGCGGGACGTTTCTGAGCACAGATACGCAGTATTTT. Protein: CSSSTSGTFLSTDTQYF.

The rearrangement uses TRBV28 and TRBJ2-6, with 10 bases that match TRBD1. Trimming cost V 5 bases and J 2 bases; bases outside gene matches: 6. The CDR3 is 17 residues long. Per germline, CDR1 MDHEN and CDR2 SYDVKM. The DNA of the CDR3 is TGTGCCAGCAGTGTGACAGGGGGCAGCCCTGGGGCCAACGTCCTGACTTTC. Encoded protein: CASSVTGGSPGANVLTF.

The rearrangement uses TRBV24-1 and TRBJ2-5, with TRBD1 matching over 8 bases. The ends lost 0 bases at V and 3 bases at J; junction bases unmatched: 2. The CDR3 spans 15 residues. CDR1 KGHDR and CDR2 SFDVKD come from the germline V gene. CDR3 nucleotide sequence: TGTGCCACCAGTGATTTGGCAGGGGGCAAAGAGACCCAGTACTTC. Translating gives CATSDLAGGKETQYF.

The chain carries TRBV28 and TRBJ1-6, with TRBD1 matching over 9 bases. Germline values: CDR1 MDHEN, CDR2 SYDVKM. This CDR3 contains 15 residues. The junction had 8 bases not matched to a gene; V was cut back by 5 bases and J by 9 bases. CDR3 sequence: CASSRRTGASSPLHF. In DNA form, the CDR3 reads TGTGCCAGCAGTCGACGGACAGGGGCCAGTTCACCCCTCCACTTT.

The chain uses TRBV6-5 and TRBJ2-2; D may be TRBD1 (6 bases). Germline values: CDR1 MNHEY, CDR2 SVGAGI. V lost 4 bases and J 4 bases, leaving 16 bases between the germline ends. The CDR3 is 16 amino acids. The CDR3 sequence is CASSLQGMPSTGELFF. As DNA, the CDR3 is TGTGCCAGCAGTTTACAGGGTATGCCCAGCACCGGGGAGCTGTTTTTT.

The gene calls are TRBV27 and TRBJ1-1; D gene ambiguous. The germline V gene encodes CDR1 MNHEY and CDR2 SMNVEV (reference sequence). Deletions cut 4 bases from V and 11 bases from J, with 14 bases between. CDR3 length: 12 amino acids. The CDR3 DNA sequence: TGTGCCAGCAGTTCCGACACTCAGACGGCTTTCTTT. Protein sequence: CASSSDTQTAFF.

The chain carries TRBV29-1 and TRBJ1-5, with TRBD1 matching 9 bases. The CDR3 runs to 13 residues. Germline CDR1 is SQVTM and CDR2 is ANQGSEA. Trimming cost V 7 bases and J 1 base; bases outside gene matches: 2. CDR3 nucleotides: TGCAGCGCCGGGACAGGGAGCAATCAGCCCCAGCATTTT. Its translation: CSAGTGSNQPQHF.

A note on this clone: A junction end diverges from the germline sequence, so it may reflect a read error. The rearrangement links TRBV28 to TRBJ2-7, with TRBD2 matching over 13 bases. CDR1 and CDR2 (germline): MDHEN, SYDVKM. CDR3 length: 13 residues. CDR3 amino acids: CASSTPTGTSGNF. The CDR3 nucleotides are TGTGCCAGCAGTACCCCTACCGGGACTAGCGGGAACTTC.